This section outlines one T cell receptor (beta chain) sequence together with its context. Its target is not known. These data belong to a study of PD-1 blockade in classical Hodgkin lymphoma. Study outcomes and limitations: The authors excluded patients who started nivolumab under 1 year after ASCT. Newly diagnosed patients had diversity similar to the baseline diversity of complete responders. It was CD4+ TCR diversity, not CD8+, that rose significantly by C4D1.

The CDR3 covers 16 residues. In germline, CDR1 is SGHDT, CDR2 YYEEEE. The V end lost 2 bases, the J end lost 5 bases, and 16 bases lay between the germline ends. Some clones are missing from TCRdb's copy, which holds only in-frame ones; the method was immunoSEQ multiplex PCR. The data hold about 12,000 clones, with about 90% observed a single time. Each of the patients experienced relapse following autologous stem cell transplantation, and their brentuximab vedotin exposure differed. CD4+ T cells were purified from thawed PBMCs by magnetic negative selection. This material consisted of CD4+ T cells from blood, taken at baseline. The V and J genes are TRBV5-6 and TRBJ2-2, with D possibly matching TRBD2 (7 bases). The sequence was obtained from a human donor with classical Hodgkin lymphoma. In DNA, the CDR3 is TGTGCCAGCAGCTTAGGTGGCGGGGGCCTTACCGGGGAGCTGTTTTTT. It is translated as CASSLGGGGLTGELFF. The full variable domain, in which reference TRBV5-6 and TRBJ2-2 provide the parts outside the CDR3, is DAGVTQSPTHLIKTRGQQVTLRCSPKSGHDTVSWYQQALGQGPQFIFQYYEEEERQRGNFPDRFSGHQFPNYSSELNVNALLLGDSALYLCASSLGGGGLTGELFFGEGSRLTVL.